Listed below are T cell receptor beta chains from one sample, sequenced in a study of identical twins. From the 5' RACE reads, TCRdb called clonotypes with MiXCR, one entry per CDR3 protein. Here the sample spans about 470,000 distinct CDR3 sequences, approximately 24% being singletons. Another study also made use of these data, one on T cells expressing NK-cell markers.

Sequenced: CD4+ T cells sorted from blood. These receptors were obtained from a young woman in good health. CDR3s include the opening cysteine and the closing phenylalanine or tryptophan. The D gene is left open where the match is weak. Expanded clones get a size class; other rows say once, few or many, or leave the size out.

d_call: TRBD1; j_call: TRBJ1-6; clone_size: .; v_call: TRBV30; cdr3_aa: CACPRDRGALLSPLHF; cdr3_nt: TGTGCCTGCCCTCGGGACAGGGGCGCCCTCCTCTCACCCCTCCACTTT
d_call: TRBD1; j_call: TRBJ2-7; clone_size: few; v_call: TRBV5-1; cdr3_aa: CASSFDLVQGVYEQYF; cdr3_nt: TGCGCCAGCAGCTTTGATCTGGTACAGGGGGTCTACGAGCAGTACTTC
d_call: TRBD1; j_call: TRBJ1-2; clone_size: few; v_call: TRBV10-3; cdr3_aa: CAISDLQGFRGYTF; cdr3_nt: TGTGCCATCAGTGACTTACAGGGGTTTCGTGGCTACACCTTC
d_call: .; j_call: TRBJ2-1; clone_size: .; v_call: TRBV12-3/TRBV12-4; cdr3_aa: CASSPSLVPYNEQFF; cdr3_nt: TGTGCCAGCAGTCCCAGTCTAGTCCCCTACAATGAGCAGTTCTTC
d_call: .; j_call: TRBJ2-7; clone_size: .; v_call: TRBV12-3/TRBV12-4; cdr3_aa: CASSKWTGEQYF; cdr3_nt: TGTGCCAGCAGTAAATGGACGGGCGAGCAGTACTTC
d_call: .; j_call: TRBJ2-1; clone_size: .; v_call: TRBV18; cdr3_aa: CASSPETGEGNEQFF; cdr3_nt: TGTGCCAGCTCACCAGAGACAGGGGAGGGCAATGAGCAGTTCTTC
d_call: .; j_call: TRBJ2-2; clone_size: .; v_call: TRBV19; cdr3_aa: CASTAAAELFF; cdr3_nt: TGTGCCAGTACTGCTGCGGCGGAGCTGTTTTTT
d_call: .; j_call: TRBJ2-5; clone_size: .; v_call: TRBV10-3; cdr3_aa: CAINRGGYQETQYF; cdr3_nt: TGTGCCATCAACAGAGGGGGGTACCAAGAGACCCAGTACTTC
d_call: .; j_call: TRBJ2-3; clone_size: .; v_call: TRBV7-2; cdr3_aa: CASSFAGTPSTDTQYF; cdr3_nt: TGTGCCAGCAGCTTCGCCGGGACACCTAGCACAGATACGCAGTATTTT
d_call: .; j_call: TRBJ1-1; clone_size: few; v_call: TRBV5-1; cdr3_aa: CASSLTGIKGTEAFF; cdr3_nt: TGCGCCAGCAGCTTAACAGGGATAAAGGGCACTGAAGCTTTCTTT
d_call: TRBD2; j_call: TRBJ2-6; clone_size: .; v_call: TRBV11-1; cdr3_aa: CASRVGTSVISGANVLTF; cdr3_nt: TGTGCCAGCAGGGTTGGAACTAGCGTGATATCTGGGGCCAACGTCCTGACTTTC
d_call: .; j_call: TRBJ2-2; clone_size: .; v_call: TRBV7-9; cdr3_aa: CASARGIARTGELFF; cdr3_nt: TGTGCCAGCGCTCGTGGTATAGCGCGGACCGGGGAGCTGTTTTTT
d_call: .; j_call: TRBJ1-1; clone_size: .; v_call: TRBV30; cdr3_aa: CAFLRQGTEAFF; cdr3_nt: TGTGCCTTCCTGAGGCAGGGCACTGAAGCTTTCTTT
d_call: .; j_call: TRBJ2-1; clone_size: few; v_call: TRBV12-5; cdr3_aa: CASGFVLGYEQFF; cdr3_nt: TGTGCTAGTGGTTTCGTCCTCGGGTATGAGCAGTTCTTC
d_call: TRBD2; j_call: TRBJ2-1; clone_size: few; v_call: TRBV10-3; cdr3_aa: CAISGTSGSDEQFF; cdr3_nt: TGTGCCATCAGTGGGACTAGCGGGAGCGATGAGCAGTTCTTC
d_call: .; j_call: TRBJ2-6; clone_size: many; v_call: TRBV7-9; cdr3_aa: CASTLQGGTGANVLTF; cdr3_nt: TGTGCCAGCACTTTGCAGGGGGGTACGGGGGCCAACGTCCTGACTTTC
d_call: .; j_call: TRBJ1-1; clone_size: .; v_call: TRBV2; cdr3_aa: CASTRGDTEAFF; cdr3_nt: TGTGCCAGCACCCGGGGTGACACTGAAGCTTTCTTT
d_call: TRBD2; j_call: TRBJ2-1; clone_size: few; v_call: TRBV10-3; cdr3_aa: CATGLAGANEQFF; cdr3_nt: TGTGCCACGGGACTAGCGGGGGCCAATGAGCAGTTCTTC
d_call: .; j_call: TRBJ1-1; clone_size: .; v_call: TRBV10-3; cdr3_aa: CAIRQSQEAFF; cdr3_nt: TGTGCCATCAGACAGTCTCAAGAAGCTTTCTTT
d_call: .; j_call: TRBJ1-2; clone_size: few; v_call: TRBV3-1; cdr3_aa: CASSPSWGNYGYTF; cdr3_nt: TGTGCCAGCAGCCCCTCCTGGGGAAACTATGGCTACACCTTC
d_call: TRBD1; j_call: TRBJ1-1; clone_size: few; v_call: TRBV10-3; cdr3_aa: CAISGTGKAEAFF; cdr3_nt: TGTGCCATCAGTGGGACAGGGAAGGCTGAAGCTTTCTTT
d_call: TRBD2; j_call: TRBJ2-7; clone_size: .; v_call: TRBV12-3/TRBV12-4; cdr3_aa: CASSRWVSGTIYEQYF; cdr3_nt: TGTGCCAGCAGCCGCTGGGTAAGCGGGACTATCTACGAGCAGTACTTC
d_call: .; j_call: TRBJ1-4; clone_size: few; v_call: TRBV5-1; cdr3_aa: CASSLAPSRGQKLFF; cdr3_nt: TGCGCCAGCAGCTTGGCCCCGTCCAGGGGCCAAAAACTGTTTTTT
d_call: .; j_call: TRBJ2-7; clone_size: .; v_call: TRBV11-1; cdr3_aa: CASSLVETGSEEQYF; cdr3_nt: TGTGCCAGCAGCTTAGTGGAGACAGGTTCGGAGGAGCAGTACTTC
d_call: .; j_call: TRBJ2-1; clone_size: .; v_call: TRBV5-4; cdr3_aa: CASSEDSLPEQFF; cdr3_nt: TGTGCCAGCAGCGAGGACAGCCTGCCTGAGCAGTTCTTC
d_call: .; j_call: TRBJ2-3; clone_size: .; v_call: TRBV29-1; cdr3_aa: CSAIVGPRDTQYF; cdr3_nt: TGCAGCGCCATCGTTGGCCCTAGGGATACGCAGTATTTT
d_call: TRBD1; j_call: TRBJ1-1; clone_size: few; v_call: TRBV29-1; cdr3_aa: CSVGDRMNTEAFF; cdr3_nt: TGCAGCGTGGGGGACAGAATGAACACTGAAGCTTTCTTT
d_call: TRBD2; j_call: TRBJ2-5; clone_size: few; v_call: TRBV29-1; cdr3_aa: CSVAWGLAGETQYF; cdr3_nt: TGCAGCGTTGCTTGGGGACTAGCGGGAGAGACCCAGTACTTC
d_call: .; j_call: TRBJ2-7; clone_size: .; v_call: TRBV20-1; cdr3_aa: CSARPRPYEQYF; cdr3_nt: TGCAGTGCTAGACCCCGGCCCTACGAGCAGTACTTC
d_call: .; j_call: TRBJ1-4; clone_size: few; v_call: TRBV12-3/TRBV12-4; cdr3_aa: CASSVGVSNEKLFF; cdr3_nt: TGTGCCAGCAGCGTAGGGGTGTCTAATGAAAAACTGTTTTTT
d_call: TRBD2; j_call: TRBJ2-5; clone_size: few; v_call: TRBV9; cdr3_aa: CARKREMETQYF; cdr3_nt: TGTGCCAGGAAGCGGGAGATGGAGACCCAGTACTTC
d_call: .; j_call: TRBJ2-3; clone_size: .; v_call: TRBV7-9; cdr3_aa: CASSLIGPRADTQYF; cdr3_nt: TGTGCCAGCAGCTTAATCGGCCCCCGGGCAGATACGCAGTATTTT
d_call: TRBD2; j_call: TRBJ2-1; clone_size: .; v_call: TRBV5-1; cdr3_aa: CASSPGGTSGRNEQFF; cdr3_nt: TGCGCCAGCAGCCCCGGGGGGACTAGCGGGAGGAATGAGCAGTTCTTC
d_call: .; j_call: TRBJ1-2; clone_size: .; v_call: TRBV6-1; cdr3_aa: CASSVGRESHGVDGYTF; cdr3_nt: TGTGCCAGCAGTGTTGGGAGGGAATCGCACGGCGTTGACGGCTACACCTTC
d_call: .; j_call: TRBJ2-5; clone_size: .; v_call: TRBV30; cdr3_aa: CAWTAKQETQYF; cdr3_nt: TGTGCCTGGACAGCCAAGCAAGAGACCCAGTACTTC
d_call: TRBD1; j_call: TRBJ1-2; clone_size: few; v_call: TRBV12-3/TRBV12-4; cdr3_aa: CASTLAGTGHGYTF; cdr3_nt: TGTGCCAGCACGCTTGCCGGGACAGGGCATGGCTACACCTTC
d_call: TRBD2; j_call: TRBJ2-6; clone_size: .; v_call: TRBV29-1; cdr3_aa: CSPGGLGANVLTF; cdr3_nt: TGCAGCCCGGGGGGGCTTGGGGCCAACGTCCTGACTTTC
d_call: .; j_call: TRBJ1-2; clone_size: .; v_call: TRBV29-1; cdr3_aa: CSVEEPGRGYTF; cdr3_nt: TGCAGCGTTGAAGAACCAGGGCGAGGCTACACCTTC
d_call: .; j_call: TRBJ2-7; clone_size: .; v_call: TRBV6-2/TRBV6-3; cdr3_aa: CASSFRVSGDYEQYF; cdr3_nt: TGTGCCAGCAGTTTTCGAGTCAGTGGGGACTACGAGCAGTACTTC
d_call: .; j_call: TRBJ2-3; clone_size: few; v_call: TRBV10-3; cdr3_aa: CAISWMIADTQYF; cdr3_nt: TGTGCCATCAGTTGGATGATAGCAGATACGCAGTATTTT
d_call: .; j_call: TRBJ2-4; clone_size: .; v_call: TRBV6-5; cdr3_aa: CASSSGGLAKNIQYF; cdr3_nt: TGTGCCAGCAGTTCAGGAGGTCTAGCCAAAAACATTCAGTACTTC
d_call: .; j_call: TRBJ2-7; clone_size: few; v_call: TRBV14; cdr3_aa: CASALLNEQYF; cdr3_nt: TGTGCCAGCGCCCTCCTAAACGAGCAGTACTTC
d_call: .; j_call: TRBJ2-3; clone_size: .; v_call: TRBV20-1; cdr3_aa: CSVNRPASGTDTQYF; cdr3_nt: TGCAGTGTCAACCGCCCGGCTAGCGGCACAGATACGCAGTATTTT
d_call: TRBD2; j_call: TRBJ2-1; clone_size: few; v_call: TRBV29-1; cdr3_aa: CSVSRPSAGGGEQFF; cdr3_nt: TGCAGCGTTAGCCGGCCCAGCGCGGGAGGGGGTGAGCAGTTCTTC
d_call: .; j_call: TRBJ2-1; clone_size: .; v_call: TRBV7-2; cdr3_aa: CASSNRRTSYNEQFF; cdr3_nt: TGTGCCAGCAGTAATCGGAGGACCTCCTACAATGAGCAGTTCTTC
d_call: .; j_call: TRBJ2-1; clone_size: .; v_call: TRBV10-1; cdr3_aa: CAVGPHNEQFF; cdr3_nt: TGCGCCGTGGGACCCCACAATGAGCAGTTCTTC
d_call: TRBD1; j_call: TRBJ2-3; clone_size: many; v_call: TRBV5-1; cdr3_aa: CASSSGTVSTDTQYF; cdr3_nt: TGTGCCAGCAGCTCCGGGACAGTAAGCACAGATACGCAGTATTTT
d_call: .; j_call: TRBJ1-6; clone_size: many; v_call: TRBV7-2; cdr3_aa: CASSPQINRGNSPLHF; cdr3_nt: TGTGCCAGCAGCCCGCAGATAAATCGGGGGAATTCACCCCTCCACTTT
d_call: .; j_call: TRBJ2-2; clone_size: .; v_call: TRBV11-1; cdr3_aa: CASSSGWRGPNPTGELFF; cdr3_nt: TGTGCCAGCAGCTCCGGATGGAGGGGCCCCAACCCGACCGGGGAGCTGTTTTTT
d_call: .; j_call: TRBJ1-2; clone_size: .; v_call: TRBV20-1; cdr3_aa: CSASVPGRSGGYTF; cdr3_nt: TGCAGTGCTAGTGTCCCCGGGCGATCTGGGGGCTACACCTTC
d_call: .; j_call: TRBJ2-1; clone_size: many; v_call: TRBV10-3; cdr3_aa: CAITPDGSYNEQFF; cdr3_nt: TGTGCCATCACACCGGATGGGTCCTACAATGAGCAGTTCTTC
d_call: .; j_call: TRBJ2-2; clone_size: few; v_call: TRBV19; cdr3_aa: CASRETHDTGELFF; cdr3_nt: TGTGCCAGTAGAGAGACTCATGACACCGGGGAGCTGTTTTTT
d_call: .; j_call: TRBJ2-5; clone_size: once; v_call: TRBV20-1; cdr3_aa: CSATKGGWGETQYF; cdr3_nt: TGCAGTGCTACAAAAGGGGGATGGGGAGAGACCCAGTACTTC
d_call: .; j_call: TRBJ2-1; clone_size: few; v_call: TRBV20-1; cdr3_aa: CSARSPRAYNEQFF; cdr3_nt: TGCAGTGCTAGAAGCCCCCGGGCCTACAATGAGCAGTTCTTC
d_call: .; j_call: TRBJ2-7; clone_size: few; v_call: TRBV5-1; cdr3_aa: CASSLAEVTAGEQYF; cdr3_nt: TGCGCCAGCAGCTTGGCCGAGGTTACTGCGGGCGAGCAGTACTTC